The sequence of this T cell receptor (beta chain) was determined in a study of control samples from healthy donors and cancer patients. V was cut by 9 bases and J by 7 bases, with 10 bases left in between. This CDR3 comprises 12 residues. Germline loops: CDR1 ENHRY, CDR2 SYGVKD. Sequenced by immunoSEQ multiplex PCR; TCRdb stores in-frame clones only, minus some. This sample carries roughly 130,000 clones, about 91% of them seen once, and the ten largest clones take roughly 8.6%. The V and J genes are TRBV10-3 and TRBJ1-6, with D unresolved. The receptor's source is a man between 18 and 35 years old in good health. Sequenced sample: blood. CDR3: CAMRETNSPLHF. CDR3 coding DNA: TGTGCCATGAGAGAGACAAATTCACCCCTCCACTTT.